Following are 25 T cell receptor beta chains from one sample sequenced in a study of blood T cell repertoires in COVID-19. Using immunoSEQ multiplex PCR, the repertoire was profiled, and TCRdb retains in-frame clones only, with some absent. The repertoire holds 150,000 to 190,000 clones, with 75% to 85% as singletons. The sequenced sample was peripheral blood. The receptor source for this set is a man in his sixties with acute or convalescent COVID-19.

The chain has TRBV12-3 or TRBV12-4 and TRBJ2-1, with 8 bases matching TRBD1. V lost 6 bases, J lost 5 bases, and 3 bases stayed unmatched. The CDR3 runs to 13 residues. CDR3 DNA sequence: TGTGCCAGCAGGAGGACAGGGAACAATGAGCAGTTCTTC. Its protein is CASRRTGNNEQFF.

This chain connects TRBV6-2 or TRBV6-3 to TRBJ2-2; D gene ambiguous. Germline loops: CDR1 MNHEY, CDR2 SVGEGT. This CDR3 comprises 18 residues. V lost 0 bases to trimming and J lost 6 bases, with 20 bases between them. In nucleotides, the CDR3 is TGTGCCAGCAGTTACTCGATAATCTTGGTCCCCGGTTCCGGGGAGCTGTTTTTT. This translates into CASSYSIILVPGSGELFF.

The gene calls are TRBV23-1 and TRBJ1-6, with D possibly matching TRBD1 (6 bases). TRBV23-1 is given ORF status, its function remaining uncertain. This CDR3 region has 15 residues. Trimming took off 4 bases at V and 0 bases at J, with 7 bases between the two ends. The CDR3 here is CASSRGGSYNSPLHF. For the CDR3, the DNA is TGCGCCAGCAGTCGAGGGGGCTCCTATAATTCACCCCTCCACTTT.

V usage is TRBV19 and J usage is TRBJ1-3; 8 bases fit TRBD1. Germline V gene lookup returns CDR1 LNHDA and CDR2 SQIVND (reference sequence). This CDR3 has 14 residues. V lost 6 bases and J lost 0; bases outside the gene matches: 1. The CDR3 region is CASRTGDSGNTIYF. The CDR3 DNA reads TGTGCCAGTAGGACAGGGGACTCTGGAAACACCATATATTTT.

The chain combines TRBV7-2 with TRBJ2-5; D possibly corresponds to TRBD1 (5 bases). Germline CDR1 SGHTA, CDR2 FQGNSA. V dropped 5 bases and J dropped 4 bases, with 20 bases sitting between them. The CDR3 is made up of 16 amino acids. The CDR3 DNA follows: TGTGCCAGCAGCCCCCGAAAGGGGTCAGTTGTAGAGACCCAGTACTTC. Residues: CASSPRKGSVVETQYF.

V and J are TRBV7-2 and TRBJ1-6; 7 nucleotides match TRBD1. The CDR3 is 15 amino acids. V shed 1 base, J shed 5 bases, and the junction held 2 bases outside the gene matches. Germline V gene lookup returns CDR1 SGHTA and CDR2 FQGNSA. CDR3: CASSLVGQNNSPLHF. The DNA for the CDR3 is TGTGCCAGCAGCTTAGTGGGACAGAATAATTCACCCCTCCACTTT.

The V and J genes are TRBV28 and TRBJ1-2, with TRBD1 as a possible D gene (5 bases). Germline V gene data show CDR1 as MDHEN and CDR2 as SYDVKM. There are 13 residues in the CDR3. Between the trimmed V and J ends, which lost 6 bases and 6 bases, there was a span of 14 bases. DNA for the CDR3: TGTGCCAGCAGCCTCGGGCAGGGTGATGGCTACACCTTC. It encodes CASSLGQGDGYTF.

The genes are TRBV11-2 and TRBJ2-5; 9 positions match TRBD2. Unmatched junction bases numbered 1, after V lost 1 base and J lost 4 bases. Germline loops: CDR1 SGHAT, CDR2 FQNNGV. The CDR3 loop spans 14 amino acids. The CDR3 region is CASSLGRGGETQYF. DNA for the CDR3: TGTGCCAGCAGCTTAGGGCGGGGGGGAGAGACCCAGTACTTC.

This clone was detected only a few times. The chain recombines TRBV28 with TRBJ2-5; 9 bases are shared with TRBD2. V lost 7 bases, J lost 7 bases, and 13 bases stayed unmatched. Germline values: CDR1 MDHEN, CDR2 SYDVKM. The CDR3 length is 15 residues. CDR3 region: CASNPRLGGRGTQYF. Written as DNA, the CDR3 is TGTGCCAGCAATCCACGGTTGGGCGGGAGGGGGACCCAGTACTTC.

The V and J genes are TRBV7-9 and TRBJ1-1, with 7 bases that match TRBD1. The CDR3 has 14 residues. With V trimmed by 5 bases and J by 3 bases, 6 bases remained unmatched. The germline gives CDR1 SEHNR, CDR2 FQNEAQ (reference sequence). The CDR3 is CASSIQGRYTEAFF. CDR3 coding DNA: TGTGCCAGCAGCATACAGGGGAGGTACACTGAAGCTTTCTTT.

This chain joins TRBV4-3 and TRBJ1-1; the D is unclear. The CDR3 totals 15 residues. V was shortened by 1 base and J by 2 bases, with 11 bases between the two germline ends. Germline V gene data show CDR1 as LGHNA and CDR2 as YSLEER. The chain's CDR3 is CASSQGAGVNTEAFF. CDR3 nucleotides: TGCGCCAGCAGCCAAGGGGCCGGGGTAAACACTGAAGCTTTCTTT.

The chain couples TRBV7-8 to TRBJ1-6, with TRBD1 matching 7 bases. Germline trimming cut 1 base from V and 7 bases from J; bases unmatched to any gene: 7. This CDR3 comprises 16 residues. Germline V lookup: CDR1 SGHVS, CDR2 FQNEAQ. The CDR3 DNA follows: TGTGCCAGCAGCTTAGTTCCGACAGGGAACAATTCACCCCTCCACTTT. It codes for CASSLVPTGNNSPLHF. Based on the CDR3 plus reference TRBV7-8 and TRBJ1-6, the full variable domain is GAGVSQSPRYKVAKRGQDVALRCDPISGHVSLFWYQQALGQGPEFLTYFQNEAQLDKSGLPSDRFFAERPEGSVSTLKIQRTQQEDSAVYLCASSLVPTGNNSPLHFGNGTRLTVT.

This chain joins TRBV5-1 and TRBJ1-6; no clear D. CDR1 is SGHRS and CDR2 is YFSETQ in the germline V gene. The V end lost 0 bases, the J end lost 0 bases, and 16 bases lay between the germline ends. This CDR3 region has 19 residues. For the CDR3, the DNA is TGCGCCAGCAGCTTGGACGGGGAGACCCTCAGCTCCTATAATTCACCCCTCCACTTT. Translating gives CASSLDGETLSSYNSPLHF.

The chain has TRBV28 and TRBJ2-1; 12 bases line up with TRBD1. In germline, CDR1 is MDHEN, CDR2 SYDVKM. V shed 6 bases and J 8 bases; nucleotides not matched to a gene: 11. The CDR3 has 16 amino acids. CDR3 sequence: CASSPVGQGAIYEQFF. The CDR3 DNA follows: TGTGCCAGCAGCCCCGTGGGACAGGGGGCGATCTATGAGCAGTTCTTC. Full variable domain (rest looked up from reference TRBV28 and TRBJ2-1): DVKVTQSSRYLVKRTGEKVFLECVQDMDHENMFWYRQDPGLGLRLIYFSYDVKMKEKGDIPEGYSVSREKKERFSLILESASTNQTSMYLCASSPVGQGAIYEQFFGPGTRLTVL.

The chain couples TRBV5-4 to TRBJ1-1, with D possibly being TRBD1 (6 bases). With 1 base removed from V and 0 bases from J, the gap between germline ends came to 7 bases. The V gene's germline CDR1 is SGHNT and CDR2 YYREEE (reference sequence). There are 14 residues in the CDR3. The CDR3 DNA reads as TGTGCCAGCAGCTTGAGGGGGATGAACACTGAAGCTTTCTTT. It encodes CASSLRGMNTEAFF.

The chain carries TRBV19 and TRBJ1-2; 9 bases map to TRBD1. Trimming removed 5 bases from V and 4 bases from J; junction bases left unmatched: 8. The CDR3 loop spans 15 amino acids. Per germline, CDR1 LNHDA and CDR2 SQIVND (reference sequence). The CDR3 here is CASSETGTGPYGYTF. CDR3 nucleotide sequence: TGTGCCAGTAGTGAGACCGGGACAGGGCCCTATGGCTACACCTTC.

This clone was seen once. This chain uses TRBV28 with TRBJ2-7; TRBD1 matches at 10 bases. Germline loops: CDR1 MDHEN, CDR2 SYDVKM. V trimming: 5 bases; J trimming: 5 bases; junction bases outside the gene matches: 9. CDR3 length: 15 amino acids. The DNA of the CDR3 is TGTGCCAGCAGTCCGGGCGGGACAGGGGTCAACGAGCAGTACTTC. Translated: CASSPGGTGVNEQYF.

J is TRBJ2-7 and V is TRBV5-5; the D is unclear. The CDR3 runs 12 residues. The ends were cut back, 7 bases at V and 6 bases at J, with 14 bases in the middle. CDR1 is SGHKS, CDR2 YYEKEE, per germline (reference sequence). The CDR3 loop reads CASQKIHSEQYF. CDR3 sequence (DNA): TGTGCCAGCCAAAAAATTCATTCCGAGCAGTACTTC.

V and J are TRBV5-6 and TRBJ2-4; a weak D match, TRBD2 (5 bases). V was clipped by 4 bases and J by 0 bases, with 14 bases between them. This CDR3 region has 16 residues. The germline CDR1 and CDR2 sequences are SGHDT and YYEEEE. The CDR3: CASSPAGILAKNIQYF. The DNA for the CDR3 is TGTGCCAGCAGCCCGGCGGGTATCCTAGCCAAAAACATTCAGTACTTC.

This clone was found once. This chain joins TRBV9 and TRBJ1-6, with D possibly being TRBD1 (6 bases). The germline CDR1 and CDR2 sequences are SGDLS and YYNGEE. Trimming took 0 bases from V and 5 from J, leaving 12 bases between them. This CDR3 region has 16 residues. The CDR3 sequence is CASSVGTERHNSPLHF. The CDR3 DNA follows: TGTGCCAGCAGCGTAGGGACAGAAAGGCATAATTCACCCCTCCACTTT. Using reference TRBV9 and TRBJ1-6 for the parts outside the CDR3, the full variable domain is DSGVTQTPKHLITATGQRVTLRCSPRSGDLSVYWYQQSLDQGLQFLIQYYNGEERAKGNILERFSAQQFPDLHSELNLSSLELGDSALYFCASSVGTERHNSPLHFGNGTRLTVT.

Worth noting for this clone: This CDR3 is also generated by other DNA sequences in the sample. The CDR3 spells CASSFGGATNEKLFF. CDR3 bases: TGTGCCAGCAGTTTCGGTGGAGCAACTAATGAAAAACTGTTTTTT. The chain is built from TRBV27 and TRBJ1-4; no reliable D call. This CDR3 comprises 15 residues. Trimming took 3 bases from V and 0 from J, leaving 8 bases between them. Germline CDR1 and CDR2: MNHEY and SMNVEV (reference sequence).

CDR3 in amino acids: CSAVIAGGSTDTQYF. CDR3 bases: TGCAGCGCCGTGATAGCGGGAGGCAGCACAGATACGCAGTATTTT. This chain links TRBV29-1 with TRBJ2-3; 10 bases agree with TRBD2. Germline assignment: CDR1 SQVTM and CDR2 ANQGSEA. This CDR3 has 15 residues. The trim removed 7 bases at V and 0 bases at J, leaving 7 bases unmatched.

This rearrangement joins TRBV24-1 to TRBJ2-2, with TRBD1 matching 7 bases. Germline trimming cut 12 bases from V and 7 bases from J; bases unmatched to any gene: 16. CDR1 KGHDR and CDR2 SFDVKD come from the germline V gene. The CDR3 is 15 amino acids. CDR3 amino acids: CASSPGQSPRGELFF. CDR3 in DNA: TGTGCCTCCTCGCCGGGACAGAGCCCTCGCGGGGAGCTGTTTTTT.

The chain joins TRBV19 to TRBJ1-1; no clear D gene. The ends were cut back, 8 bases at V and 2 bases at J, with 15 bases in the middle. The CDR3 is 14 amino acids. The germline V gene encodes CDR1 LNHDA and CDR2 SQIVND (reference sequence). CDR3: CASSVMEGNTEAFF. In DNA form, the CDR3 reads TGTGCCAGTTCAGTCATGGAGGGAAACACTGAAGCTTTCTTT.

The chain joins TRBV10-3 to TRBJ2-1; TRBD2 is a possible D gene (6 bases). Trimming removed 4 bases from V and 5 bases from J, with 15 bases in between. This CDR3 is 15 amino acids long. Per germline, CDR1 ENHRY and CDR2 SYGVKD. The CDR3 loop reads CAISATEGLNNEQFF. The CDR3 DNA sequence: TGTGCCATCAGTGCAACGGAGGGTCTCAACAATGAGCAGTTCTTC.